This paragraph covers one T cell receptor beta chain sequence. Its antigen remains unidentified. This entry belongs to a study of cytomegalovirus exposure and HLA in healthy donors. Study conclusions and caveats: The TCR clusters that emerged in the first cohort tended, a later analysis found, to co-occur in the approximately 130 validation repertoires.

Only in-frame clones appear in the TCRdb table, and some are missing; sequencing was by immunoSEQ multiplex PCR. This sample has some 170,000 clones; 86% occur once, and the top ten carry less than 3.5%. What was sequenced was PBMCs. This TCR was recovered from a man between 18 and 29 years old in good health and CMV-seropositive.

The CDR3 DNA reads as TGTGCCACCAGCAGAGTTAGGACTAGCGGGCAAGAGACCCAGTACTTC. Protein sequence: CATSRVRTSGQETQYF. The chain recombines TRBV15 with TRBJ2-5; 11 bases match TRBD2. There are 16 residues in the CDR3. Trimming cost V 1 base and J 2 bases; bases outside gene matches: 3. In germline, CDR1 is LNHNV, CDR2 YYDKDF (reference sequence).